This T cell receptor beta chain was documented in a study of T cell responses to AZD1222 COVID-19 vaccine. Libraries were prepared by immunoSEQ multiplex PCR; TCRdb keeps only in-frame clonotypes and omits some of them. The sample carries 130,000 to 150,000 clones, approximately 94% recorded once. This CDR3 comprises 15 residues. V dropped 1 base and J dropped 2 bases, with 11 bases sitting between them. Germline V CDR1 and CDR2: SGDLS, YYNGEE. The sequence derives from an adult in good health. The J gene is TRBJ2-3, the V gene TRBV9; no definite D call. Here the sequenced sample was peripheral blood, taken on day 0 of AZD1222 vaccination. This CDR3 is CASSVYSESTDTQYF. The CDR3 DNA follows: TGTGCCAGCAGCGTATATTCCGAGTCCACAGATACGCAGTATTTT.